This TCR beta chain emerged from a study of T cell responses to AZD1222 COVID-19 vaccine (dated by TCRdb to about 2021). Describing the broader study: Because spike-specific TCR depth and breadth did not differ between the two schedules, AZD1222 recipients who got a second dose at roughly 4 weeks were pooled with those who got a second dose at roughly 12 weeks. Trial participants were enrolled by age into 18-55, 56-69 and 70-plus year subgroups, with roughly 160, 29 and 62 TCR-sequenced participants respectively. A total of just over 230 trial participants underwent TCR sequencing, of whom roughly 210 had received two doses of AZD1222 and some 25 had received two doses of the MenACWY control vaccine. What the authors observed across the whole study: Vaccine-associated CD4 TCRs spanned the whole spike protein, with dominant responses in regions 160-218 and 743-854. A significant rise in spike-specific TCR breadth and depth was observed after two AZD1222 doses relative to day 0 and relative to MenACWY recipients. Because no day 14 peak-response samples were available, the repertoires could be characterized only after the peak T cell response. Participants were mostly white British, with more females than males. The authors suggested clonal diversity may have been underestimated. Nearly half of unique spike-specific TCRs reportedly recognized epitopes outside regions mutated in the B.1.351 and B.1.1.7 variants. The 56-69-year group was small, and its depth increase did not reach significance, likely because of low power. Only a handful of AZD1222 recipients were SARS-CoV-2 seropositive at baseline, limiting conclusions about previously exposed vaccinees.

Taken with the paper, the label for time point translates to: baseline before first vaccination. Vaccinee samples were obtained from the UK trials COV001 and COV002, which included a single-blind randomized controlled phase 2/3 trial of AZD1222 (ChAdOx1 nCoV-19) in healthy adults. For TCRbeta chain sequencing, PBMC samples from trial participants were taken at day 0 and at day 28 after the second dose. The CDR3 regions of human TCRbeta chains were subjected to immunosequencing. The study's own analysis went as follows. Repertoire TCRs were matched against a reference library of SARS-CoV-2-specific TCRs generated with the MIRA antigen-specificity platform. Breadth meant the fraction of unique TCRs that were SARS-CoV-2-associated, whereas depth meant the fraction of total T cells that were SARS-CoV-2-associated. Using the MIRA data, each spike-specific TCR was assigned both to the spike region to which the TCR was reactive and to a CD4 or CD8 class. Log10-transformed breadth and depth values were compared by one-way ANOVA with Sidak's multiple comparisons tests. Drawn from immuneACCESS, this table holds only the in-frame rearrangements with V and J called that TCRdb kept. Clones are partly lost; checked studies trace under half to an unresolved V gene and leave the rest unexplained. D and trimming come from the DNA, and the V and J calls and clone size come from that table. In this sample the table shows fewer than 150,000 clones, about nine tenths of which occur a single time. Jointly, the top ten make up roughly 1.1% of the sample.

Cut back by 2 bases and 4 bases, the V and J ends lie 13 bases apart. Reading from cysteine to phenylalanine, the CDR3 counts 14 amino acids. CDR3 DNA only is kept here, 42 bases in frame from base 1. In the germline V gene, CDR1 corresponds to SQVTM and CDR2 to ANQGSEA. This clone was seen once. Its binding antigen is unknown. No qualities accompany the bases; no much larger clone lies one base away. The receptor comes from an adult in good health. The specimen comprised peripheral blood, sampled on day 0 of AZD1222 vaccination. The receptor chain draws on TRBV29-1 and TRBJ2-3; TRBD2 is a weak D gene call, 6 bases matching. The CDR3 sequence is CSVEWGTSPDTQYF. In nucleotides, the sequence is TGCAGCGTTGAATGGGGAACTAGCCCAGATACGCAGTATTTT.